These 30 T cell receptor beta chains share one sample of origin, sequenced in a study of spatial heterogeneity in lung cancer. Time point meaning: sample taken at primary tumor resection. TCRdb itself ran the 5' RACE reads through MiXCR, one entry per CDR3 protein. The sample includes tens of thousands of distinct CDR3 sequences, approximately 5% of them seen just once. The sample in question was PBMCs, obtained at surgery. All receptors derive from a male donor with early-stage non-small cell lung cancer.

This clonotype was detected many times. The CDR3 sequence: CASSLRQGSSYEQYF. The CDR3 DNA reads TGTGCCAGCAGCTTAAGACAGGGATCATCCTACGAGCAGTACTTC. This chain uses TRBV12-3 or TRBV12-4 with TRBJ2-7; 7 nucleotides align to TRBD1. The CDR3 runs 15 residues. The V segment lost 6 bases and the J segment 1 base; nucleotides outside the gene matches: 9.

The sample holds many counts of this clonotype. The V call is TRBV18, the J call TRBJ2-7, with D tentatively TRBD1 (6 bases). The germline CDR1 and CDR2 sequences are KGHSH and LQKENI. The CDR3 covers 16 residues. Trimming pared 2 bases from V and 5 bases from J, leaving 19 bases between. The CDR3 sequence is CASSPDLGASRNEQYF. CDR3 DNA: TGTGCCAGCTCACCAGATCTGGGGGCTAGTAGGAACGAGCAGTACTTC.

This clonotype has at least ten counts. V usage is TRBV15 and J usage is TRBJ1-3; D gene unclear. CDR1 LNHNV and CDR2 YYDKDF come from the germline V gene (reference sequence). V lost 0 bases to trimming and J lost 2 bases, with 8 bases between them. The CDR3 extends over 15 amino acids. The DNA for the CDR3 is TGTGCCACCAGCAGAGATCTCTCAGCTGGAAACACCATATATTTT. Its protein is CATSRDLSAGNTIYF.

This clonotype was recorded many times. This chain connects TRBV4-1 to TRBJ1-6; tentatively, D is TRBD1 (6 bases). The CDR3 totals 14 residues. In germline, CDR1 is MGHRA, CDR2 YSYEKL. The ends were cut back, 0 bases at V and 12 bases at J, with 12 bases in the middle. CDR3 region: CASSQDGTLKPLHF. CDR3 nucleotide sequence: TGCGCCAGCAGCCAAGACGGGACACTCAAACCCCTCCACTTT.

The sample holds many counts of this clonotype. This chain joins TRBV24-1 and TRBJ2-4, with D perhaps given as TRBD1 or TRBD2 (6 bases each). Germline assignment: CDR1 KGHDR and CDR2 SFDVKD. Trimming pared 2 bases from V and 10 bases from J, leaving 17 bases between. This CDR3 contains 15 residues. The CDR3 DNA reads TGTGCCACCAGTGATTCCCGAGATGGGGGGCGAATTCAGTACTTC. It encodes CATSDSRDGGRIQYF.

As concerns this clonotype: A much larger clone differs from this one at a single base, so this may be a read error. V usage is TRBV11-2 and J usage is TRBJ2-3; D is undetermined. Germline CDR1 SGHAT, CDR2 FQNNGV. The CDR3 extends over 13 amino acids. The CDR3 loop is CAGSPPGTDTQYF. CDR3 bases: TGTGCCGGCAGCCCACCCGGCACAGATACGCAGTATTTT.

The table lists this clonotype with many counts. The chain has TRBV5-1 and TRBJ2-5; D possibly corresponds to TRBD2 (6 bases). The germline gives CDR1 SGHRS, CDR2 YFSETQ. Deletions cut 1 base from V and 3 bases from J, with 10 bases between. The CDR3 extends over 14 amino acids. The CDR3 DNA reads TGCGCCAGCAGCTTGAATGGCGGGGAAGAGACCCAGTACTTC. This encodes CASSLNGGEETQYF.

This clonotype was found many times. The chain is built from TRBV4-3 and TRBJ2-6; TRBD2 matches 9 bases. The CDR3 is 18 residues long. The V gene end was trimmed by 0 bases and the J gene end by 2 bases; junction bases not matched to a gene: 5. Germline CDR1 is LGHNA and CDR2 is YSLEER. The CDR3: CASSQDWSGRPGANVLTF. CDR3 DNA: TGCGCCAGCAGCCAAGATTGGAGCGGGAGGCCTGGGGCCAACGTCCTGACTTTC.

The chain links TRBV7-9 to TRBJ1-1; D ambiguous. CDR3 length: 12 amino acids. V was trimmed by 0 bases and J by 6 bases, leaving 5 bases between them. Germline V CDR1 and CDR2: SEHNR, FQNEAQ (reference sequence). CDR3 bases: TGTGCCAGCAGCTTAGCCCAAGCTGAAGCTTTCTTT. This codes for CASSLAQAEAFF.

The sample holds many counts of this clonotype. The chain couples TRBV6-2 or TRBV6-3 to TRBJ2-2, with TRBD2 matching 11 bases. Germline CDR1 reads MNHEY; CDR2 reads SVGEGT. The V and J ends lost 7 bases and 5 bases, in that order; junction bases with no gene match: 6. The CDR3 totals 15 residues. The CDR3 DNA reads as TGTGCCAGCATGGACCTAGCGGGAGGAACCGGGGAGCTGTTTTTT. Its translation is CASMDLAGGTGELFF.

This sequence joins TRBV11-2 and TRBJ1-1; D gene unclear. The germline V gene encodes CDR1 SGHAT and CDR2 FQNNGV. Trimming pared 0 bases from V and 4 bases from J, leaving 6 bases between. The CDR3 runs 13 residues. The CDR3 DNA reads as TGTGCCAGCAGCTTAGATCGAGGCACTGAAGCTTTCTTT. This codes for CASSLDRGTEAFF.

This clonotype appeared many times. The chain is built from TRBV3-1 and TRBJ2-3; D is unresolved. The CDR3 is 15 amino acids. V was shortened by 3 bases and J by 0 bases, with 10 bases between the two germline ends. Germline V CDR1 and CDR2: LGHDT, YNNKEL (reference sequence). The CDR3 DNA reads as TGTGCCAGCAGCCAGATGGGTACTAGCACAGATACGCAGTATTTT. As protein: CASSQMGTSTDTQYF.

This clonotype was found many times. V gene TRBV20-1 combines with J gene TRBJ2-3; 13 nucleotides match TRBD2. Germline V gene sequence: CDR1 DFQATT, CDR2 SNEGSKA (reference sequence). The length of the CDR3 is 17 residues. V was pared by 5 bases and J by 5 bases, with 13 bases of the junction left unmatched. The CDR3 region is CSASGPTSGRHGDTQYF. The CDR3 DNA reads as TGCAGTGCTTCCGGACCGACTAGCGGGAGGCATGGAGATACGCAGTATTTT.

This clonotype appeared many times. The V and J genes are TRBV27 and TRBJ2-7; D unresolved. There are 11 residues in the CDR3. Germline-derived CDR1 and CDR2 are MNHEY and SMNVEV (reference sequence). The V end lost 3 bases, the J end lost 5 bases, and 5 bases lay between the germline ends. This CDR3 is CASSFYNEQYF. Here the CDR3 DNA reads TGTGCCAGCAGTTTCTATAACGAGCAGTACTTC.

This clonotype was recorded many times. This chain connects TRBV6-1 to TRBJ2-1, with D tentatively TRBD2 (5 bases). The CDR3 loop spans 13 amino acids. Trimming cost V 1 base and J 9 bases, with 10 bases left between them. Germline V gene lookup returns CDR1 MNHNS and CDR2 SASEGT. The CDR3 sequence is CASSEEPRGEQFF. The CDR3 DNA sequence: TGTGCCAGCAGTGAAGAGCCCCGGGGTGAGCAGTTCTTC.

This clonotype was detected ten times or more. The chain uses TRBV7-2 and TRBJ2-1, with D uncertain. CDR3 length: 14 residues. Germline V lookup: CDR1 SGHTA, CDR2 FQGNSA. V lost 2 bases to trimming and J lost 0 bases, with 5 bases between them. CDR3 sequence: CASSLPSSYNEQFF. The CDR3 region has the DNA TGTGCCAGCAGCTTACCGAGCTCCTACAATGAGCAGTTCTTC.

This clonotype was recorded at least ten times. The rearrangement links TRBV5-1 to TRBJ2-5, with 8 bases that match TRBD2. V was clipped by 0 bases and J by 5 bases; unmatched bases: 12. The CDR3 contains 17 residues. CDR1 is SGHRS and CDR2 is YFSETQ in the germline V gene. CDR3 DNA sequence: TGCGCCAGCAGCTTGGCCTCGCAGAGAGCGGGAGTGGAGACCCAGTACTTC. This gives the protein CASSLASQRAGVETQYF.

This clonotype came up many times. This chain joins TRBV28 and TRBJ1-1; 7 bases align to TRBD1. The junction had 10 bases not matched to a gene; V was cut back by 4 bases and J by 8 bases. The V gene's germline CDR1 is MDHEN and CDR2 SYDVKM. The CDR3 loop spans 14 amino acids. This chain's CDR3 is CASSYQGVHEEAFF. CDR3 bases: TGTGCCAGCAGTTACCAGGGGGTTCACGAAGAAGCTTTCTTT.

There are many counts of this clonotype. The chain carries TRBV6-5 and TRBJ1-5; D perhaps matches TRBD1 (6 bases). CDR3 length: 14 residues. Trimming removed 4 bases at V and 4 bases at J, with 11 bases between. Germline V gene sequence: CDR1 MNHEY, CDR2 SVGAGI. The CDR3 nucleotides read TGTGCCAGCAGTTTCAGGGGTACGAATCAGCCCCAGCATTTT. The encoded protein is CASSFRGTNQPQHF.

This clonotype has ten or more counts. The chain carries TRBV6-6 and TRBJ2-5; D possibly corresponds to TRBD1 (5 bases). Germline V gene sequence: CDR1 MNHNY, CDR2 SVGAGI (reference sequence). The V gene lost 4 bases and the J gene lost 7 bases, with 19 bases spanning the gap. This CDR3 comprises 15 residues. CDR3: CASSSPVGSQGTQYF. The CDR3 coding sequence is TGTGCCAGCAGTTCACCTGTAGGCTCGCAGGGGACCCAGTACTTC.

This clonotype occurred many times. The chain combines TRBV7-3 with TRBJ2-5; D is possibly TRBD1 (5 bases). CDR3 length: 13 amino acids. The V end lost 5 bases, the J end lost 2 bases, and 9 bases lay between the germline ends. CDR1 is SGHTA, CDR2 FQGTGA, per germline. This chain's CDR3 is CASSHDRQETQYF. The CDR3 DNA follows: TGTGCCAGCAGCCATGACAGACAAGAGACCCAGTACTTC.

This clonotype was seen at least ten times. V usage is TRBV28 and J usage is TRBJ2-2; 8 bases match TRBD2. The germline gives CDR1 MDHEN, CDR2 SYDVKM. CDR3 size: 17 residues. J gave up 10 bases and V 5 bases, and 18 bases lay outside the gene matches. The CDR3 sequence: CASSPLGTRALSEELFF. CDR3 sequence (DNA): TGTGCCAGCAGTCCACTCGGGACTAGAGCTCTGAGTGAGGAGCTGTTTTTT.

This clonotype was seen many times. V usage is TRBV28 and J usage is TRBJ1-5; D is unresolved. The CDR3 consists of 13 residues. Germline assignment: CDR1 MDHEN and CDR2 SYDVKM. Trimming stripped 6 bases from V and 3 bases from J, with 9 bases between. This CDR3 reads CASRRTVNQPQHF. The CDR3 region has the DNA TGTGCCAGCAGGCGTACAGTCAATCAGCCCCAGCATTTT. The entire variable domain, with the rest obtained from reference TRBV28 and TRBJ1-5, is as follows: DVKVTQSSRYLVKRTGEKVFLECVQDMDHENMFWYRQDPGLGLRLIYFSYDVKMKEKGDIPEGYSVSREKKERFSLILESASTNQTSMYLCASRRTVNQPQHFGDGTRLSIL.

This clonotype was picked up many times. V usage is TRBV24-1 and J usage is TRBJ2-1; no definite D call. Germline assignment: CDR1 KGHDR and CDR2 SFDVKD. The CDR3 runs to 13 residues. V lost 2 bases to trimming and J lost 10 bases, with 11 bases between them. The CDR3 reads CATSDSATQEQFF. The CDR3 coding sequence is TGTGCCACCAGTGATTCTGCTACCCAGGAGCAGTTCTTC.

This clonotype was counted many times. The J gene is TRBJ2-6, the V gene TRBV7-2, with a weak D call TRBD1 (5 bases). The CDR3 is made up of 14 amino acids. CDR1 and CDR2 (germline): SGHTA, FQGNSA. Trimming stripped 0 bases from V and 9 bases from J, with 9 bases between. This chain's CDR3 is CASSLASGLNVLTF. The CDR3 coding sequence is TGTGCCAGCAGCTTAGCGTCAGGGCTCAACGTCCTGACTTTC.

The chain recombines TRBV7-8 with TRBJ1-5, with D possibly matching TRBD1 (5 bases). Trimming removed 2 bases from V and 1 base from J, with 9 bases in between. This CDR3 is built from 15 residues. Germline CDR1 is SGHVS and CDR2 is FQNEAQ. The CDR3 DNA is TGTGCCAGCAGCTTACGGGAGGGGAGCAATCAGCCCCAGCATTTT. Translation gives CASSLREGSNQPQHF.

This clonotype has ten or more counts. The chain has TRBV20-1 and TRBJ1-2, with no clear D. The CDR3 is made up of 13 amino acids. V gave up 0 bases and J gave up 5 bases, with 10 bases separating them. CDR1 is DFQATT and CDR2 is SNEGSKA in the germline V gene (reference sequence). This chain's CDR3 is CSARDREDYGYTF. The CDR3 DNA reads TGCAGTGCTAGAGATCGGGAAGATTATGGCTACACCTTC.

In its sample, this clonotype was seen a few times. This chain connects TRBV28 to TRBJ1-4; tentatively, D is TRBD1 (5 bases). The germline V and J ends were trimmed by 4 bases and 6 bases, with 15 bases remaining between them. The germline V gene encodes CDR1 MDHEN and CDR2 SYDVKM. The CDR3 totals 15 residues. The CDR3 spells CASSSNGREDEKLFF. The CDR3 region has the DNA TGTGCCAGCAGTTCCAATGGCAGGGAGGATGAAAAACTGTTTTTT.

This clonotype was found many times. The chain links TRBV4-1 to TRBJ1-6; D not certain. V gave up 3 bases and J gave up 14 bases, with 8 bases separating them. The CDR3 has 11 residues. Per germline, CDR1 MGHRA and CDR2 YSYEKL. Here the CDR3 DNA reads TGCGCCAGCAGCCAGTCCGGGGCCCTCCACTTT. It specifies CASSQSGALHF.

In this sample, this clonotype turned up many times. This sequence joins TRBV15 and TRBJ2-7, with D hard to call. CDR3 length: 14 residues. CDR1 is LNHNV, CDR2 YYDKDF, per germline (reference sequence). The V gene lost 0 bases and the J gene lost 1 base, with 7 bases spanning the gap. As DNA, the CDR3 is TGTGCCACCAGCAGAGATAGTGTTTCCTACGAGCAGTACTTC. It is translated as CATSRDSVSYEQYF.